Listed below are T cell receptor beta chains from one sample, sequenced in a study of beta chain features in type 1 diabetes. Sequencing was performed with immunoSEQ multiplex PCR; in TCRdb, only in-frame clones are kept and a portion is missing. This table holds some 150,000 clones, more than 9.5% found once. Material: central memory CD4+ T cells from blood. Every receptor here comes from a young man in good health. CDR3s leave out the opening cysteine and the closing phenylalanine or tryptophan.

j_call,v_call,cdr3_aa
TRBJ2-6,TRBV28,ASSFGTGSGANVLT
TRBJ1-4,TRBV4-3,ASSQDSRVEEKLF
TRBJ1-5,TRBV30,AWSVSINQPQH
TRBJ1-4,TRBV15,ATSRGGGQGDEKLF
TRBJ2-5,TRBV4-2,ASSQEDWETQY
TRBJ2-3,TRBV9,ASATQGIMTDTQY
TRBJ2-1,TRBV11-3,ASSPKRGGSYNEQF
TRBJ2-5,TRBV10-3,AIRRDFLSETQY
TRBJ1-4,TRBV7-9,ASSFATGFRGEKLF
TRBJ1-2,TRBV7-9,ASSFFPINYGYT
TRBJ2-7,TRBV6-5,ASTPAGSYEQY
TRBJ2-3,TRBV29-1,SVELGARDTQY
TRBJ2-4,TRBV30,AWSQKNIQY
TRBJ1-2,TRBV11-3,ASSEGHGYGYT
TRBJ2-7,TRBV5-1,ASSSAQPGGEQY
TRBJ2-1,TRBV5-1,ASSPGLAYNEQF
TRBJ2-3,TRBV7-8,ASSSPGLAGVADTQY
TRBJ2-3,TRBV29-1,SVYGGASRTDTQY
TRBJ2-2,TRBV7-2,ASSSTSGSSGELF
TRBJ1-2,TRBV30,AWMEGYT
TRBJ1-5,TRBV4-1,ASSQEGQIDQPQH
TRBJ1-5,TRBV7-2,ASSLVGDSNQPQH
TRBJ2-1,TRBV9,ASSPRGVAGGPLYNEQF
TRBJ2-7,TRBV29-1,SVATGQTTGEQY
TRBJ2-5,TRBV4-2,ASSQLASAETQY
TRBJ2-5,TRBV9,ASSARQGLETQY
TRBJ2-3,TRBV7-9,ASSLQGSTDTQY
TRBJ2-3,TRBV7-2,ASSLALAGGGDTQY
TRBJ1-3,TRBV9,ASSVGGQGYSGNTIY
TRBJ2-4,TRBV9,ASSRGSGSQNIQY
TRBJ1-4,TRBV29-1,SATGLRATNEKLF
TRBJ2-3,TRBV7-2,ASSFLGRTGTDTQY
TRBJ2-2,TRBV27,ASSLSIGYTGELF
TRBJ2-6,TRBV7-2,ASSVRVGTGANVLT
TRBJ1-1,TRBV2,ASILDFNTEAF
TRBJ2-3,TRBV7-9,ASSLGGTDTQY
TRBJ1-2,TRBV6-5,ASSQRTGTVGSYT
TRBJ1-1,TRBV9,ASSVEPGKNTEAF
TRBJ1-1,TRBV9,ASSVEGRGGVREAF
TRBJ1-2,TRBV7-3,ASSPAAKSGYT
TRBJ2-4,TRBV7-9,ASSLAENIQY
TRBJ1-1,TRBV21-1,ASSMDRGAEAF
TRBJ2-5,TRBV30,AWSALTGVETQY
TRBJ2-3,TRBV7-9,ASSLGQRGTQY
TRBJ2-5,TRBV9,ASSVAPGNQETQY
TRBJ1-1,TRBV23-1,ASSQFRRPLNTEAF
TRBJ2-1,TRBV5-4,ASSRPGTGGFNEQF
TRBJ2-7,TRBV14,ASSQGTSREQY
TRBJ2-3,TRBV7-8,VSGGTDTQY
TRBJ2-3,TRBV9,ASSPSTGDTDTQY
TRBJ2-1,TRBV4-2,ASSQDRRTQDNEQF
TRBJ2-3,TRBV10-3,AIRYTRRTDTQY
TRBJ2-7,TRBV30,AWSVAGQGFSYEQY
TRBJ1-2,TRBV9,ASSAQPTSIISNYGYT